A selection of T cell receptor beta chains follows, all from one sample in a study of cytomegalovirus exposure and HLA in healthy donors. Sequencing used immunoSEQ multiplex PCR; TCRdb keeps in-frame clones, though not all of them. The sample consists of under 200,000 clones, around four fifths of them appearing once. The sample comprised PBMCs. Receptor source: a man in his late teens or twenties in good health and CMV-seronegative. The CDR3 runs from the conserved cysteine through the conserved F or W. A D gene is named only where the DNA matches it firmly. The listing skips clone size in some rows; elsewhere it reads once, few, many or a size class.

V,size,J,D,CDR3,DNA
TRBV2,once,TRBJ1-6,-,CASSAGSSYNSPLHF,TGTGCCAGCAGTGCGGGGAGCTCCTATAATTCACCCCTCCACTTT
TRBV27,-,TRBJ1-2,TRBD1,CASSWTGGVGRDGYTF,TGTGCCAGCAGTTGGACAGGGGGCGTCGGGCGAGATGGCTACACCTTC
TRBV30,-,TRBJ1-3,-,CAWSPLSSGNTIYF,TGTGCCTGGAGTCCTTTGAGCTCTGGAAACACCATATATTTT
TRBV7-2,once,TRBJ2-7,-,CASSLVHQGPHEQYF,TGTGCCAGCAGCTTAGTTCATCAGGGGCCCCACGAGCAGTACTTC
TRBV19,-,TRBJ1-2,TRBD1,CASSIPRDRLNYGYTF,TGTGCCAGTAGTATTCCGAGGGACAGGCTCAACTATGGCTACACCTTC
TRBV6-1,-,TRBJ2-1,TRBD2,CASDSSGSSYNEQFF,TGTGCCAGCGACAGTAGCGGGAGCTCCTACAATGAGCAGTTCTTC
TRBV27,-,TRBJ2-1,-,CASSSPLADSYNEQFF,TGTGCCAGCAGTTCCCCACTAGCAGACTCCTACAATGAGCAGTTCTTC
TRBV28,-,TRBJ1-4,TRBD1,CASSLGGQGAEKLFF,TGTGCCAGCAGTTTAGGGGGACAGGGGGCTGAAAAACTGTTTTTT
TRBV5-5,-,TRBJ1-1,-,CASSFGSGANTEAFF,TGTGCCAGCAGCTTTGGATCTGGGGCTAACACTGAAGCTTTCTTT
TRBV5-1,-,TRBJ2-3,TRBD1,CASSTGTGSTDTQYF,TGCGCCAGCAGCACCGGGACAGGTAGCACAGATACGCAGTATTTT
TRBV5-4,-,TRBJ2-2,TRBD1,CASSLRDRVTGELFF,TGTGCCAGCAGCTTGAGGGACAGGGTCACCGGGGAGCTGTTTTTT
TRBV13,-,TRBJ2-1,-,CASSFRTGRSYNEQFF,TGTGCCAGCAGCTTTCGAACAGGGCGCTCCTACAATGAGCAGTTCTTC
TRBV6-6,few,TRBJ1-2,-,CASTREDNYGYTF,TGTGCCAGCACACGGGAGGATAACTATGGCTACACCTTC
TRBV9,-,TRBJ1-1,-,CASSPNRRRRNTEAFF,TGTGCCAGCAGCCCGAACCGGAGACGAAGGAACACTGAAGCTTTCTTT
TRBV6-6,-,TRBJ2-5,TRBD2,CATGLAGTLTQYF,TGTGCCACCGGACTAGCGGGGACCCTGACCCAGTACTTC